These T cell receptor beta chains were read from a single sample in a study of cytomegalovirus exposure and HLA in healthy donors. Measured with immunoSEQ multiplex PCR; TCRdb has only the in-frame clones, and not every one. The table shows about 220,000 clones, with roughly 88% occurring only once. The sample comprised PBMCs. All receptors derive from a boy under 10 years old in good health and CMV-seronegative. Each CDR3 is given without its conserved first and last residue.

cdr3_aa: ASSLAGGSNQPQH
v_call: TRBV11-2

cdr3_aa: ASRDGTSASYEQY
v_call: TRBV7-9

cdr3_aa: ASSLNSIYEQY
v_call: TRBV28

cdr3_aa: ASSLAGGSNEQF
v_call: TRBV27

cdr3_aa: AISGQTGNANEQF
v_call: TRBV10-3

cdr3_aa: ASGAPPELSSYNEQF
v_call: TRBV12-5

cdr3_aa: ASSKVARSYEQY
v_call: TRBV21-1

cdr3_aa: ASSPQAGPQETQY
v_call: TRBV6-1

cdr3_aa: ASSLRGANYGYT
v_call: TRBV5-1

cdr3_aa: ASSLLGQGAGEQY
v_call: TRBV6-5

cdr3_aa: ASSDRGPPADTQY
v_call: TRBV6-6

cdr3_aa: AWGAGATGNTIY
v_call: TRBV30

cdr3_aa: ASIIMRGTTSNYGYT
v_call: TRBV2

cdr3_aa: ASRSALAPSSYNEQF
v_call: TRBV27

cdr3_aa: ASSLLTSGGTGELF
v_call: TRBV5-6